The 3 T cell receptor beta chains in this list originate from one sample, sequenced in a study of CD8 T cells in Susac syndrome. Reverse transcription of roughly 0.45 to 1 ug RNA used random hexamers. TCRdb recomputed calls from the immunoSEQ multiplex PCR reads with MiXCR, one row per CDR3 protein. Here the sample spans some 96,000 distinct CDR3 sequences, 95% being singletons. Sequencing input: CD8+ T cells from PBMCs. These receptor sequences come from a human donor with Susac syndrome.

The chain has TRBV6-6 and TRBJ2-5, with unresolved D. CDR1 MNHNY and CDR2 SVGAGI come from the germline V gene (reference sequence). The CDR3 is made up of 14 amino acids. The V end lost 8 bases, the J end lost 2 bases, and 15 bases lay between the germline ends. CDR3 protein: CASQHPGPQETQYF. In nucleotides, the CDR3 is TGTGCCAGCCAACACCCCGGACCTCAAGAGACCCAGTACTTC.

The rearrangement joins TRBV6-5 to TRBJ2-1; D not resolved. The CDR3 is 13 residues long. CDR1 and CDR2 (germline): MNHEY, SVGAGI. Trimming took 2 bases from V and 10 from J, leaving 12 bases between them. The CDR3 is CASSYGLATEQFF. CDR3 sequence (DNA): TGTGCCAGCAGTTACGGTCTGGCGACGGAGCAGTTCTTC.

This clonotype was seen just once. The V call is TRBV5-1, the J call TRBJ2-3; D is undetermined. With 0 bases removed from V and 6 bases from J, the gap between germline ends came to 17 bases. The CDR3 totals 16 residues. Germline CDR1 and CDR2: SGHRS and YFSETQ. CDR3 sequence: CASSLVGPTVSDTQYF. CDR3 nucleotide sequence: TGCGCCAGCAGCTTGGTTGGACCCACGGTGAGCGATACGCAGTATTTT.